Sequencing of this TCR beta chain was carried out in a study of shared clonotypes between healthy human individuals. Study context: There were three CD4 naive, three CD4 memory, two CD8 naive and one CD8 memory plates per donor.

Donation came from healthy HIV-negative adults that had no recent acute infections or vaccinations. Generated by immunoSEQ multiplex PCR, the TCRdb table keeps only in-frame clones and is missing some. The repertoire holds a few million clones, around 92% seen once, with about 0.41% in the top ten. With regard to this clone: The target antigen is unknown.

General study points: Roughly 5% of naive CD4 clonotypes were common to a handful of donors.

The CDR3 covers 16 residues. The germline gives CDR1 SEHNR, CDR2 FQNEAQ (reference sequence). The trim removed 5 bases at V and 4 bases at J, leaving 4 bases unmatched. The chain recombines TRBV7-9 with TRBJ2-2, with 13 nucleotides matching TRBD2. Sequencing was carried out using naive CD4+ T cells from PBMCs. Subset defined: CD45RA+ positively selected. This receptor was identified in a man younger than 35 in good health. Some clones in this sample may be carry-over from other donors' samples. The CDR3 loop is CASSRRTSGSTGELFF. The DNA of the CDR3 is TGTGCCAGCAGCCGTAGGACTAGCGGGAGCACCGGGGAGCTGTTTTTT.